This record looks at one T cell receptor (beta chain) sequence and its context. The antigen remains undetermined. The data are from a study of resident and recirculating memory T cells in vitiligo. About the study: Samples were epidermis from two lesional and two nonlesional sites, plus PBMCs. Study results and limitations: Non-conserved TCRs across sites and patients suggested distinct clones per lesion. Vitiligo lesions lacked a unique dominant clone, and clonality varied.

The table came from immunoSEQ multiplex PCR; TCRdb's copy has only in-frame clones and leaves some out. The sample holds roughly 76,000 clones, more than 85% seen once. Patients' lesions had not changed for the previous 6 months. V was cut by 5 bases and J by 0 bases, with 11 bases left in between. The CDR3 is made up of 15 amino acids. The V gene's germline CDR1 is MDHEN and CDR2 SYDVKM. The sample consisted of blood. This sequence was found in a male donor with vitiligo. V and J are TRBV28 and TRBJ1-3, with a weak D call TRBD1 (6 bases). The CDR3 DNA follows: TGTGCCAGCAGTCCAGGGGACGCCTCTGGAAACACCATATATTTT. Encoded protein: CASSPGDASGNTIYF.